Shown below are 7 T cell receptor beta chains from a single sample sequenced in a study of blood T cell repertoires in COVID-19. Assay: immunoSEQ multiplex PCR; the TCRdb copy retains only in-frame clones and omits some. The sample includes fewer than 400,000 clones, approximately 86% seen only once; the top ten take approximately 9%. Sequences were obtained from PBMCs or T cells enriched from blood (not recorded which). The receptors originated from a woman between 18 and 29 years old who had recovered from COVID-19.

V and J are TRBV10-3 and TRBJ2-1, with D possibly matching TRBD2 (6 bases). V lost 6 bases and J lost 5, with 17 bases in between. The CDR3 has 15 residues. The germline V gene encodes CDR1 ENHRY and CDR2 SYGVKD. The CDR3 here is CAIRKLARSNNEQFF. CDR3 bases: TGTGCCATCAGAAAACTAGCACGATCTAACAATGAGCAGTTCTTC.

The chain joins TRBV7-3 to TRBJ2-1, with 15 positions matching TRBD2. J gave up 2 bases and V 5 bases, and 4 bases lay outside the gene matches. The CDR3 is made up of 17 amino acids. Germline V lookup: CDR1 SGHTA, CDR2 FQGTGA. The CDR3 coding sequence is TGTGCCAGCAGCCCCCGGACTAGCGGGAGGGCCTACAATGAGCAGTTCTTC. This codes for CASSPRTSGRAYNEQFF.

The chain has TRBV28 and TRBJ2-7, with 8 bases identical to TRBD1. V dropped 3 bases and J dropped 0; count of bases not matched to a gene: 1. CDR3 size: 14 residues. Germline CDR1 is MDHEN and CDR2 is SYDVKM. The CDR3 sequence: CASSFQGASYEQYF. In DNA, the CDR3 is TGTGCCAGCAGTTTCCAGGGGGCCTCCTACGAGCAGTACTTC.

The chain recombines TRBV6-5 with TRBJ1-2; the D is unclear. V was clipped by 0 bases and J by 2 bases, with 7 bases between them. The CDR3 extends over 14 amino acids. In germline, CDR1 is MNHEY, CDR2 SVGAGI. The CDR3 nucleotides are TGTGCCAGCAGTTACTCGCGGGAGAACTATGGCTACACCTTC. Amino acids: CASSYSRENYGYTF.

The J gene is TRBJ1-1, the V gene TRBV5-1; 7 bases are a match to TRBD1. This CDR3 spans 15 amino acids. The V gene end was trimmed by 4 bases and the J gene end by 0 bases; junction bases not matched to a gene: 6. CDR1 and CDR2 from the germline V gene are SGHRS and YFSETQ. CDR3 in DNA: TGCGCCAGCAGCGGTGACAGGGTGGTGAACACTGAAGCTTTCTTT. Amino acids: CASSGDRVVNTEAFF.

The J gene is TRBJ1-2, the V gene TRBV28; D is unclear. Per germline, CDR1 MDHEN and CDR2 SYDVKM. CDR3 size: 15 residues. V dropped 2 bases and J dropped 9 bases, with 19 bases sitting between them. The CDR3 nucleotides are TGTGCCAGCAGTTTAGGTGGTATCCGGGGTTTCAGCTACACCTTC. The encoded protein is CASSLGGIRGFSYTF.

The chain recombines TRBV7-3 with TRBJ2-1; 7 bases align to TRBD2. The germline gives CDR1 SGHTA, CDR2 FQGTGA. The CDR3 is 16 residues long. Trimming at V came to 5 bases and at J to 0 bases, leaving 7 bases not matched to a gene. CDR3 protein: CASSPSRGSSYNEQFF. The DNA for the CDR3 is TGTGCCAGCAGCCCTTCCCGCGGGAGCTCCTACAATGAGCAGTTCTTC.